One sample yielded the 17 T cell receptor beta chains listed below, sequenced in a study of cytomegalovirus exposure and HLA in healthy donors. Primers included in the PCR were 60 Vbeta and 13 Jbeta primers. Only in-frame clones appear in the TCRdb table, and some are missing; sequencing was by immunoSEQ multiplex PCR. Among about 83,000 clones listed, 65% to 80% were seen once. The sequenced material came from PBMCs. The receptors originated from a man in his sixties in good health and CMV-seronegative.

This clone appeared a few times. This chain uses TRBV5-6 with TRBJ1-1; D not resolved. The V end was cut by 0 bases, the J end by 4 bases, with 4 bases between. The germline V gene encodes CDR1 SGHDT and CDR2 YYEEEE. CDR3 size: 12 residues. The CDR3 spells CASSLGITEAFF. CDR3 DNA: TGTGCCAGCAGCTTGGGTATCACTGAAGCTTTCTTT.

In its sample, this clone was seen a few times. The chain carries TRBV7-8 and TRBJ2-5; 10 bases fit TRBD1. V dropped 5 bases and J dropped 5; count of bases not matched to a gene: 11. CDR3 length: 16 amino acids. Germline-derived CDR1 and CDR2 are SGHVS and FQNEAQ. The CDR3 loop reads CASSRDRGSELETQYF. The CDR3 DNA is TGTGCCAGCAGCCGGGACAGGGGAAGCGAATTGGAGACCCAGTACTTC.

V and J are TRBV6-1 and TRBJ2-1; TRBD2 matches 9 bases. V trimming: 1 base; J trimming: 10 bases; junction bases outside the gene matches: 8. Germline CDR1 MNHNS, CDR2 SASEGT. The CDR3 is 15 residues long. The CDR3 bases are TGTGCCAGCAGTGAAGAGGCGGGGGGGCCAGGGGAGCAGTTCTTC. Protein product: CASSEEAGGPGEQFF.

The V gene is TRBV25-1, the J gene TRBJ2-7, with D possibly TRBD1 on 5 matching bases. V lost 0 bases and J 3 bases, leaving 9 bases between the germline ends. CDR1 is MGHDK and CDR2 is SYGVNS in the germline V gene. The CDR3 runs to 14 residues. The CDR3 spells CASSEYGANYEQYF. DNA for the CDR3: TGTGCCAGCAGTGAATATGGGGCGAACTACGAGCAGTACTTC.

CDR3 loop: CATRDRGHGYTF. The CDR3 DNA sequence: TGTGCCACCCGAGACAGGGGGCATGGCTACACCTTC. The chain joins TRBV9 to TRBJ1-2, with 10 bases matching TRBD1. Trimming removed 9 bases from V and 6 bases from J; junction bases left unmatched: 5. Germline lookup yields CDR1 SGDLS and CDR2 YYNGEE. The CDR3 loop spans 12 amino acids.

The chain joins TRBV30 to TRBJ1-5, with D perhaps TRBD1 (6 bases). The germline gives CDR1 GTSNPN, CDR2 SVGIG (reference sequence). Trimming cost V 0 bases and J 7 bases, with 13 bases left between them. This CDR3 region has 14 residues. As DNA, the CDR3 is TGTGCCTGGAGTGTAGGGGGTGGGAGACAGCCCCAGCATTTT. Its protein product is CAWSVGGGRQPQHF.

The gene calls are TRBV2 and TRBJ2-5; TRBD2 matches at 14 bases. Germline CDR1 is SNHLY and CDR2 is FYNNEI. The CDR3 runs 16 residues. V lost 5 bases and J lost 5; bases outside the gene matches: 7. This CDR3 reads CASSLTSGGAWETQYF. The CDR3 DNA follows: TGTGCCAGCAGTTTGACTAGCGGGGGGGCGTGGGAGACCCAGTACTTC. Complete variable domain (other parts from reference TRBV2 and TRBJ2-5): EPEVTQTPSHQVTQMGQEVILRCVPISNHLYFYWYRQILGQKVEFLVSFYNNEISEKSEIFDDQFSVERPDGSNFTLKIRSTKLEDSAMYFCASSLTSGGAWETQYFGPGTRLLVL.

This sequence joins TRBV29-1 and TRBJ2-1; 9 bases are shared with TRBD2. V lost 6 bases to trimming and J lost 3 bases; unmatched junction nucleotides: 6. The CDR3 length is 14 residues. The V gene's germline CDR1 is SQVTM and CDR2 ANQGSEA. CDR3 protein: CSVGSRGGYNEQFF. As DNA, the CDR3 is TGCAGCGTGGGGTCGCGGGGGGGCTACAATGAGCAGTTCTTC.

The gene calls are TRBV6-4 and TRBJ1-4, with D uncertain. This CDR3 region has 11 residues. V lost 10 bases and J 8 bases, leaving 11 bases between the germline ends. Germline V gene lookup returns CDR1 MRHNA and CDR2 SNTAGT. DNA for the CDR3: TGTGCCACACGACTAGGGGAAAAACTGTTTTTT. Translating gives CATRLGEKLFF.

A few counts support this clone. V is TRBV6-5 and J is TRBJ1-2; D is unresolved. Germline V gene lookup returns CDR1 MNHEY and CDR2 SVGAGI. Trimming pared 6 bases from V and 0 bases from J, leaving 14 bases between. The CDR3 extends over 15 amino acids. The CDR3 loop is CASSPTYITNYGYTF. In DNA, the CDR3 is TGTGCCAGCAGCCCCACATACATTACTAACTATGGCTACACCTTC.

The rearrangement uses TRBV7-9 and TRBJ1-1, with D maybe TRBD1 (6 bases). There are 13 residues in the CDR3. Germline CDR1 is SEHNR and CDR2 is FQNEAQ (reference sequence). V lost 1 base to trimming and J lost 6 bases, with 9 bases between them. The CDR3 here is CASSLGGGSEAFF. In DNA form, the CDR3 reads TGTGCCAGCAGCTTAGGAGGGGGTTCTGAAGCTTTCTTT.

The rearrangement joins TRBV4-2 to TRBJ2-7; 8 positions match TRBD2. Germline CDR1 is LGHNA and CDR2 is YNFKEQ. The CDR3 is 12 amino acids. V lost 5 bases and J lost 4; bases outside the gene matches: 1. The CDR3 spells CASSSGGYEQYF. For the CDR3, the DNA is TGTGCCAGCAGCTCGGGGGGGTACGAGCAGTACTTC.

The chain employs TRBV9 and TRBJ2-3; possibly TRBD1 for D (5 bases). The CDR3 contains 16 residues. V gave up 2 bases and J gave up 0 bases, with 13 bases separating them. Germline lookup yields CDR1 SGDLS and CDR2 YYNGEE. The CDR3 bases are TGTGCCAGCAGCGTCTTAATGGGGCCTAGCACAGATACGCAGTATTTT. As protein: CASSVLMGPSTDTQYF.

The chain uses TRBV29-1 and TRBJ2-1; TRBD1 agrees at 11 bases. Germline V gives CDR1 SQVTM, CDR2 ANQGSEA. V dropped 7 bases and J dropped 6; count of bases not matched to a gene: 11. CDR3 length: 15 amino acids. The CDR3 region is CSARREDRGLNEQFF. CDR3 nucleotide sequence: TGCAGCGCCCGGCGGGAGGACAGGGGGCTCAATGAGCAGTTCTTC.

The rearrangement uses TRBV6-4 and TRBJ1-4; D perhaps matches TRBD1 (5 bases). V lost 2 bases and J lost 7, with 11 bases in between. This CDR3 has 14 amino acids. Germline V lookup: CDR1 MRHNA, CDR2 SNTAGT. The CDR3 nucleotides read TGTGCCAGCAGTGACAGCGGGGCGATTGAAAAACTGTTTTTT. Residues: CASSDSGAIEKLFF.

The V gene is TRBV9, the J gene TRBJ2-1; no clear D. With 0 bases removed from V and 4 bases from J, the gap between germline ends came to 5 bases. Germline assignment: CDR1 SGDLS and CDR2 YYNGEE. The CDR3 extends over 13 amino acids. The CDR3 DNA is TGTGCCAGCAGCGTAGAATCGTACAATGAGCAGTTCTTC. This translates into CASSVESYNEQFF.

The genes are TRBV6-5 and TRBJ2-7, with D uncertain. Trimming pared 2 bases from V and 1 base from J, leaving 6 bases between. Germline V gene lookup returns CDR1 MNHEY and CDR2 SVGAGI. The CDR3 runs 13 residues. CDR3 loop: CASSYINSYEQYF. In nucleotides, the CDR3 is TGTGCCAGCAGTTACATCAATTCCTACGAGCAGTACTTC.